This T cell receptor beta chain was profiled in a study of T cells after yellow fever vaccination. Per germline, CDR1 ENHRY and CDR2 SYGVKD. This CDR3 region has 13 residues. Unmatched junction bases numbered 2, after V lost 6 bases and J lost 4 bases. Worth noting for this clonotype: A single base is all that separates this from a far larger clone, so a read error is likely.

TCRdb re-called the 5' RACE reads with MiXCR, one entry per CDR3 protein. The data contain 300,000 to 400,000 distinct CDR3 sequences, about 10% of them singletons. The rearrangement uses TRBV10-3 and TRBJ2-5; TRBD1 matches at 10 bases. This receptor was taken from a man younger than 35 who received the YFV17D yellow fever vaccine. This material consisted of CD4+ T cells sorted from PBMCs, taken 45 days after the yellow fever booster vaccination. The CDR3 here is CAISRDRGETQYF. As DNA, the CDR3 is TGTGCCATCAGCCGGGACAGGGGAGAGACCCAGTACTTC.